This T cell receptor beta chain was recorded in a study of beta chain features in type 1 diabetes. The CDR3 spans 15 residues. Trimming cost V 5 bases and J 4 bases; bases outside gene matches: 3. CDR1 is SEHNR, CDR2 FQNEAQ, per germline (reference sequence). Every isolated RNA sample was fully reverse transcribed, so sequencing captured expressed TCRB transcripts. TCRdb's copy holds only in-frame clones and misses some; the assay was immunoSEQ multiplex PCR. This table has hundreds of thousands of clones, 17% appearing once. The sample holds a few counts of this clone. The same CDR3 also results from other DNA sequences found in this sample.

Sequencing was performed on naive CD4+ T cells from blood. V usage is TRBV7-9 and J usage is TRBJ2-1; 12 bases match TRBD2. The receptor comes from a woman in her late teens or twenties in good health. CDR3 region: CASSPGTSGYNEQFF. Written as DNA, the CDR3 is TGTGCCAGCAGCCCCGGGACTAGCGGGTACAATGAGCAGTTCTTC. Based on the CDR3 plus reference TRBV7-9 and TRBJ2-1, the full variable domain is DTGVSQNPRHKITKRGQNVTFRCDPISEHNRLYWYRQTLGQGPEFLTYFQNEAQLEKSRLLSDRFSAERPKGSFSTLEIQRTEQGDSAMYLCASSPGTSGYNEQFFGPGTRLTVL.